This T cell receptor beta chain was obtained from a study of PD-L1 blockade in urothelial cancer. Study-level background: Patients commenced intravenous atezolizumab, 1,200 mg every 3 weeks, in 2014. About 90% of the roughly 29 patients comprised males who had bladder-origin urothelial cancer. The analyses of blood took place 3 weeks (second dose) and 6 weeks after treatment start.

Sample time point: pretreatment peripheral blood. Each patient gave between 1 and 8 samples of peripheral blood mononuclear cells, which were collected pretreatment and during treatment. Clones were sequenced by immunoSEQ multiplex PCR, and TCRdb holds only the in-frame ones, with some missing. The sample gives tens of thousands of clones, over 80% of which show up once; roughly 9% is in the top ten. Germline V CDR1 and CDR2: SGDLS, YYNGEE. Trimming stripped 4 bases from V and 1 base from J, with 7 bases between. This CDR3 region has 13 residues. This TCR came from a woman aged 65 to 85 with urothelial cancer. The rearrangement joins TRBV9 to TRBJ2-3; D gene uncertain. The sample in question was PBMCs, obtained around atezolizumab (anti-PD-L1) treatment. DNA for the CDR3: TGTGCCAGCAGCCGCCAGGGCACAGATACGCAGTATTTT. It encodes CASSRQGTDTQYF. The full variable domain, in which reference TRBV9 and TRBJ2-3 provide the parts outside the CDR3, is DSGVTQTPKHLITATGQRVTLRCSPRSGDLSVYWYQQSLDQGLQFLIQYYNGEERAKGNILERFSAQQFPDLHSELNLSSLELGDSALYFCASSRQGTDTQYFGPGTRLTVL.